The 7 T cell receptor beta chains below were found in one sample sequenced in a study of graft-versus-host responses after intestinal transplantation. Which antigens these TCRs recognize remains unknown. Clones were sequenced by immunoSEQ multiplex PCR, and TCRdb holds only the in-frame ones, with some missing. The profile shows 81,000 or so clones, 80% to 95% of them singletons. Sequencing was performed on unstimulated CD8+ T cells sorted from spleen or lymph node cells, taken before transplant. The receptors were gathered from a human donor who was the organ donor for an intestinal transplant.

The J gene is TRBJ2-7, the V gene TRBV4-1; 8 bases align to TRBD2. This CDR3 region has 13 residues. Per the germline V gene, CDR1 is MGHRA and CDR2 is YSYEKL. V trimming: 5 bases; J trimming: 7 bases; junction bases outside the gene matches: 7. The CDR3 sequence is CASSSGTRREQYF. CDR3 in DNA: TGCGCCAGCAGCTCCGGGACTAGGAGAGAGCAGTACTTC.

The chain links TRBV7-3 to TRBJ2-3, with D maybe TRBD2 (5 bases). CDR1 and CDR2 from the germline V gene are SGHTA and FQGTGA. The CDR3 has 14 residues. The ends were cut back, 1 base at V and 7 bases at J, with 12 bases in the middle. The CDR3: CASSLNDYRHTQYF. The CDR3 coding sequence is TGTGCCAGCAGCTTAAATGACTATCGACATACGCAGTATTTT.

This chain connects TRBV28 to TRBJ2-5; TRBD1 might be the D (6 bases). CDR1 and CDR2 from the germline V gene are MDHEN and SYDVKM. This CDR3 spans 15 amino acids. V lost 5 bases, J lost 1 base, and 14 bases lay in between. The CDR3 region is CASSHHRDTQETQYF. DNA of the CDR3: TGTGCCAGCAGTCATCACCGGGACACCCAAGAGACCCAGTACTTC.

CDR3 bases: TGCGCCAGCAGTCGGGGCAGTGGCTCCTACGAGCAGTACTTC. It encodes CASSRGSGSYEQYF. The chain recombines TRBV23-1 with TRBJ2-7, with a weak D call TRBD1 (5 bases). TRBV23-1 is identified as an open reading frame with a role that is uncertain. Between the trimmed V and J ends, which lost 4 bases and 0 bases, there was a span of 10 bases. The CDR3 spans 14 residues.

The V and J genes are TRBV4-3 and TRBJ2-1; TRBD1 agrees at 7 bases. Germline loops: CDR1 LGHNA, CDR2 YSLEER. V was clipped by 1 base and J by 4 bases; unmatched bases: 7. There are 16 residues in the CDR3. CDR3 sequence (DNA): TGCGCCAGCAGCCAAGTCTTGACAGGGAAATACAATGAGCAGTTCTTC. This translates into CASSQVLTGKYNEQFF.

The chain is built from TRBV28 and TRBJ2-7; TRBD1 matches 10 bases. The V gene's germline CDR1 is MDHEN and CDR2 SYDVKM. V lost 3 bases to trimming and J lost 0 bases; unmatched junction nucleotides: 2. There are 15 residues in the CDR3. The CDR3 DNA sequence: TGTGCCAGCAGTTTTTGGGACAGGGGCTCCTACGAGCAGTACTTC. Amino acid sequence: CASSFWDRGSYEQYF. Full variable domain (rest looked up from reference TRBV28 and TRBJ2-7): DVKVTQSSRYLVKRTGEKVFLECVQDMDHENMFWYRQDPGLGLRLIYFSYDVKMKEKGDIPEGYSVSREKKERFSLILESASTNQTSMYLCASSFWDRGSYEQYFGPGTRLTVT.

This clone occurred once. The gene calls are TRBV6-1 and TRBJ1-5; D is possibly TRBD1 (5 bases). This CDR3 has 14 residues. V was clipped by 7 bases and J by 5 bases, with 15 bases between them. Germline-derived CDR1 and CDR2 are MNHNS and SASEGT. As DNA, the CDR3 is TGTGCCAGCAAGCGGGCAGGGAGCTATCAGCCCCAGCATTTT. Residues: CASKRAGSYQPQHF.